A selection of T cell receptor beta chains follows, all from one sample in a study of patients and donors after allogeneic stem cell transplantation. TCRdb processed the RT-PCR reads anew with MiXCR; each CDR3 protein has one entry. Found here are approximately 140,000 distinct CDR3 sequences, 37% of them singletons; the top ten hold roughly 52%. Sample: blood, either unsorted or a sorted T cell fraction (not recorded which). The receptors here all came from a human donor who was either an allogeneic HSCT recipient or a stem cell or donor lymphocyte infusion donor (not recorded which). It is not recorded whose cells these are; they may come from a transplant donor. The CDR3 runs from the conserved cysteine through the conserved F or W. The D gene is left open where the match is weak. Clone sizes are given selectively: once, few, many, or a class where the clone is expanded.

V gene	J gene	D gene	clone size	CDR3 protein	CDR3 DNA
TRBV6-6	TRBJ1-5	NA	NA	CASSYPWGLQPQHF	TGTGCCAGCAGTTACCCATGGGGCCTGCAGCCCCAGCATTTT
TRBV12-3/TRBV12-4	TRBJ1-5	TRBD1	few	CASQTGTGGNQPQHF	TGTGCCAGTCAGACGGGAACAGGGGGCAATCAGCCCCAGCATTTT
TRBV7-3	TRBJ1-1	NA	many	CASSFKRGTEAFF	TGTGCCAGCAGCTTCAAAAGGGGGACTGAAGCTTTCTTT
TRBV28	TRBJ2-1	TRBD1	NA	CASSLVLLGQGGNEQFF	TGTGCCAGCAGTTTAGTACTTTTAGGACAGGGAGGCAATGAGCAGTTCTTC
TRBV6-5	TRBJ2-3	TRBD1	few	CASSYSMPTGADTQYF	TGTGCCAGCAGTTACTCCATGCCTACAGGGGCAGATACGCAGTATTTT
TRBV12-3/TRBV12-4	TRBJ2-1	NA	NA	CASRLNRASEQFF	TGTGCCAGCAGACTAAACAGGGCATCTGAGCAGTTCTTC
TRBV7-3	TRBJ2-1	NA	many	CASSLQGSTGNEQFF	TGTGCCAGCAGCCTACAGGGTTCTACGGGCAATGAGCAGTTCTTC
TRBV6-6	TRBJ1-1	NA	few	CASRRGVDTEAFF	TGTGCCAGCAGAAGAGGGGTGGACACTGAAGCTTTCTTT
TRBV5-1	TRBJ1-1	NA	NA	CASSLNIGGPMNTEAFF	TGCGCCAGCAGCTTGAATATAGGCGGGCCCATGAACACTGAAGCTTTCTTT
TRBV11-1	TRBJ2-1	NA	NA	CASSFGGTSYNEQFF	TGTGCCAGCAGCTTCGGCGGCACTAGTTACAATGAGCAGTTCTTC
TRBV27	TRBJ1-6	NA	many	CASSLGRGSYNSPLHF	TGTGCCAGCAGTTTGGGACGTGGCTCCTATAATTCACCCCTCCACTTT
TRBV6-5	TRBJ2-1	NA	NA	CASSYSRGAYNEQFF	TGTGCCAGCAGTTACTCGAGGGGGGCCTACAATGAGCAGTTCTTC
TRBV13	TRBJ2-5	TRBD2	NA	CASSQKAGPETQYF	TGTGCCAGCAGCCAGAAAGCGGGGCCGGAGACCCAGTACTTC
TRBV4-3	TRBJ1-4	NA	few	CASSQDPWRVFNEKLFF	TGCGCCAGCAGCCAAGATCCATGGAGGGTATTTAATGAAAAACTGTTTTTT
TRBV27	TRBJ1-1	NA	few	CASSLISGNTEAFF	TGTGCCAGCAGCCTTATCTCGGGGAACACTGAAGCTTTCTTT
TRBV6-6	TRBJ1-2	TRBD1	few	CASKEKGAGYGYTF	TGTGCCAGCAAGGAAAAGGGGGCAGGGTATGGCTACACCTTC
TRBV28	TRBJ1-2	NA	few	CASSLSRVYGYTF	TGTGCCAGCAGTTTGAGCAGGGTCTATGGCTACACCTTC
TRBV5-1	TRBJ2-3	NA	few	CASSPEASTDTQYF	TGCGCCAGCAGCCCCGAGGCTAGCACAGATACGCAGTATTTT
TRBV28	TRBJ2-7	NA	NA	CASSPPRAWTYEQYF	TGTGCCAGCAGCCCTCCGAGGGCTTGGACCTACGAGCAGTACTTC
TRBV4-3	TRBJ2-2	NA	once	CASSHGQTAGELFF	TGCGCCAGCAGCCATGGCCAGACCGCCGGGGAGCTGTTTTTT
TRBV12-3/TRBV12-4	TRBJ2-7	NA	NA	CASSLKGSYEQYF	TGTGCCAGCAGTTTAAAGGGTTCCTACGAGCAGTACTTC
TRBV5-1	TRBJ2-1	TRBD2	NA	CASSLGLAGLNEQFF	TGCGCCAGCAGCTTGGGTCTAGCGGGCCTCAATGAGCAGTTCTTC
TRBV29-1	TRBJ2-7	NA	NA	CSVRTASYEQYF	TGCAGCGTCAGGACGGCTTCCTACGAGCAGTACTTC
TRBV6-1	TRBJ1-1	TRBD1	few	CASSKGQEAFF	TGTGCCAGCAGTAAGGGACAGGAAGCTTTCTTT
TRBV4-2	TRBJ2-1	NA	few	CASSHGTDARNEQFF	TGTGCCAGCAGCCACGGGACTGATGCCCGCAATGAGCAGTTCTTC
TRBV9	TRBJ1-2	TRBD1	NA	CASSGDSLSDGYTF	TGTGCCAGCAGCGGGGACAGCCTCAGTGATGGCTACACCTTC
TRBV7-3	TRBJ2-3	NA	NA	CASSSHGRAVGTDTQYF	TGTGCCAGCAGCTCGCACGGACGAGCGGTGGGCACAGATACGCAGTATTTT
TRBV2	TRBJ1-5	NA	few	CASRVGGDPLQPQHF	TGTGCCAGCAGGGTCGGGGGGGACCCTCTTCAGCCCCAGCATTTT
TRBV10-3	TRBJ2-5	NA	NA	CAITLPAETQYF	TGTGCCATCACCCTCCCAGCAGAGACCCAGTACTTC